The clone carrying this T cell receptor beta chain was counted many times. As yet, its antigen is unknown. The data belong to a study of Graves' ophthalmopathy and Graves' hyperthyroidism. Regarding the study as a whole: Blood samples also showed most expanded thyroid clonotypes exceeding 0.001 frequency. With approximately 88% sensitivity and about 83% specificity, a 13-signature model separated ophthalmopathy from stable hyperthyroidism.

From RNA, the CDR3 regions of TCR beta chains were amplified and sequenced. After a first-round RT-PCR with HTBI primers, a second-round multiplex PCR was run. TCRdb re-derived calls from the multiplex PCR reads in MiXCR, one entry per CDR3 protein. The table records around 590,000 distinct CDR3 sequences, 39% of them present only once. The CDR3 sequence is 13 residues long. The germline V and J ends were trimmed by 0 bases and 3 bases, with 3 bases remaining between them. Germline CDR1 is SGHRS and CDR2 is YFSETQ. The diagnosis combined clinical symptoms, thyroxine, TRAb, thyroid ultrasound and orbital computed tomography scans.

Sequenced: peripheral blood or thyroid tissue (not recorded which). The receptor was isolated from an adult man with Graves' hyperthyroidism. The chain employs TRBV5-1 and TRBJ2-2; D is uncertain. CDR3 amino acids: CASSLGDTGELFF. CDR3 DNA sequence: TGCGCCAGCAGCTTGGGGGACACCGGGGAGCTGTTTTTT.